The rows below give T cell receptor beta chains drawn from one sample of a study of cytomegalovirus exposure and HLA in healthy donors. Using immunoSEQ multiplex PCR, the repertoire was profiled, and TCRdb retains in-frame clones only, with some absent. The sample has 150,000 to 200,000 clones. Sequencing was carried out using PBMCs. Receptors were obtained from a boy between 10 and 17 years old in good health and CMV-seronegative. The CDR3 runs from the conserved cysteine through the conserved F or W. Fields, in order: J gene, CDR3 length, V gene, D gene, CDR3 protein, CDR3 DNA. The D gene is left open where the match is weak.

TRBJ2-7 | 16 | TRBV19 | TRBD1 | CASSRKGQGGSYEQYF | TGTGCCAGTAGTAGGAAGGGACAGGGAGGTTCCTACGAGCAGTACTTC
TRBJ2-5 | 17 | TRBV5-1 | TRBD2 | CASSSPGLAGGRETQYF | TGCGCCAGCAGCTCACCGGGACTAGCGGGGGGAAGAGAGACCCAGTACTTC
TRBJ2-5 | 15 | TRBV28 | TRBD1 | CASSLSTGGLETQYF | TGTGCCAGCAGTTTATCGACAGGGGGCCTAGAGACCCAGTACTTC
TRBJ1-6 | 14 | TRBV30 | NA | CAWSVGRTQSPLHF | TGTGCCTGGAGTGTGGGCAGAACACAATCCCCCCTCCACTTT
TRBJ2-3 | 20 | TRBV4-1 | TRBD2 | CASSQVEGLAGSASTDTQYF | TGCGCCAGCAGCCAAGTGGAGGGCCTAGCGGGATCAGCTAGCACAGATACGCAGTATTTT
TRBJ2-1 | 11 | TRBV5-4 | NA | CASSVRGEQFF | TGTGCCAGCAGCGTTAGGGGTGAGCAGTTCTTC
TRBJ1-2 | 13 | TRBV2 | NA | CASSDSGARGYTF | TGTGCCAGCAGTGATTCAGGGGCTCGGGGCTACACCTTC
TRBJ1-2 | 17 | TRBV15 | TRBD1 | CATSRGTGTALDYGYTF | TGTGCCACCAGCAGAGGAACCGGGACAGCCCTTGACTATGGCTACACCTTC
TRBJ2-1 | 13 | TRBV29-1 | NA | CSVVGWRDNEQFF | TGCAGCGTTGTGGGGTGGCGGGACAATGAGCAGTTCTTC
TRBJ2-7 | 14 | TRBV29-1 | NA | CSVSGLGGSYEQYF | TGCAGCGTTTCTGGTCTAGGGGGCTCCTACGAGCAGTACTTC
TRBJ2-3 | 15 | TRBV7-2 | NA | CASSPFREEADTQYF | TGTGCCAGCAGCCCCTTCAGGGAGGAGGCGGATACGCAGTATTTT
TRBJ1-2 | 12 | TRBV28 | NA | CASRARDYGYTF | TGTGCCAGCAGGGCCCGGGATTATGGCTACACCTTC
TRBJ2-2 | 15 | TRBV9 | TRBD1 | CASSVGDRGTGELFF | TGTGCCAGCAGCGTCGGGGACAGGGGTACCGGGGAGCTGTTTTTT
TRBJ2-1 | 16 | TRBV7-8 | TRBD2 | CASSLVVGLVSNEQFF | TGTGCCAGCAGCTTAGTGGTGGGACTAGTCAGCAATGAGCAGTTCTTC
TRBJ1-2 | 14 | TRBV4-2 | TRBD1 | CASSQATGSYGYTF | TGTGCCAGCAGCCAAGCGACAGGGAGCTATGGCTACACCTTC
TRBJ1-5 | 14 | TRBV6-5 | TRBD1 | CASSQDRGRQPQHF | TGTGCCAGCAGCCAAGACAGGGGGAGACAGCCCCAGCATTTT
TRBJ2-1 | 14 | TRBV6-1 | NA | CASTAGSSYNEQFF | TGTGCCAGCACCGCAGGTAGCTCCTACAATGAGCAGTTCTTC
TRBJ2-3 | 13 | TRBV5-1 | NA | CASSLRGPDTQYF | TGCGCCAGCAGCTTGAGAGGGCCAGATACGCAGTATTTT
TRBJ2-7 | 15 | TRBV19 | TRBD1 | CASSSGTGQEYEQYF | TGTGCCAGTAGTTCCGGGACAGGGCAGGAATACGAGCAGTACTTC
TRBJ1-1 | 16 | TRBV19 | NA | CASSIGGGSMNTEAFF | TGTGCCAGTAGTATAGGTGGGGGGTCCATGAACACTGAAGCTTTCTTT
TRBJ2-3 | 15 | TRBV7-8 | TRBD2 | CASSLGGAKADTQYF | TGTGCCAGCAGCCTCGGGGGGGCCAAGGCAGATACGCAGTATTTT
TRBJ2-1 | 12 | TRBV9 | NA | CASSTANNEQFF | TGTGCCAGCAGCACAGCCAACAATGAGCAGTTCTTC
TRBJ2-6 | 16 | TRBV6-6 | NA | CASSSERRSGANVLTF | TGTGCCAGCAGCTCTGAGAGGCGTTCTGGGGCCAACGTCCTGACTTTC
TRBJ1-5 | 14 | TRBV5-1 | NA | CASSLEAGNQPQHF | TGCGCCAGCAGCTTGGAAGCAGGAAATCAGCCCCAGCATTTT
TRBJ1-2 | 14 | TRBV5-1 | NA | CASKIQGSNYGYTF | TGCGCCAGCAAAATACAGGGCTCTAACTATGGCTACACCTTC
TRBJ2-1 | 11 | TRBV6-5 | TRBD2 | CASSWGGEQFF | TGTGCCAGCAGTTGGGGGGGGGAGCAGTTCTTC
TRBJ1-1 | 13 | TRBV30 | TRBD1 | CAWRGTEPPEAFF | TGTGCCTGGAGGGGGACAGAGCCGCCTGAAGCTTTCTTT
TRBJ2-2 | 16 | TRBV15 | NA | CATSRRPGLDTGELFF | TGTGCCACCAGCAGGCGTCCGGGACTTGACACCGGGGAGCTGTTTTTT
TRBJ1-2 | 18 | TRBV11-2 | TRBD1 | CASSALRDRKQRAYGYTF | TGTGCCAGCAGCGCCCTCCGGGACAGAAAACAAAGGGCCTATGGCTACACCTTC
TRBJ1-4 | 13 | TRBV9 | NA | CASSEGIGEKLFF | TGTGCCAGCAGCGAGGGGATAGGTGAAAAACTGTTTTTT
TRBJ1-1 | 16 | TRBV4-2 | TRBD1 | CASSQDPQGFNTEAFF | TGTGCCAGCAGCCAAGATCCACAGGGGTTTAACACTGAAGCTTTCTTT
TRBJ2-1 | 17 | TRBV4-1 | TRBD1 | CASSQIATGLSYNEQFF | TGCGCCAGCAGCCAAATAGCGACAGGGTTGTCCTACAATGAGCAGTTCTTC
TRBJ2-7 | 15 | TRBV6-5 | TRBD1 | CASSVSGTGAYEQYF | TGTGCCAGCAGTGTATCCGGGACAGGAGCCTACGAGCAGTACTTC
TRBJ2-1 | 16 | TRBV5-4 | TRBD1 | CASSLALPTGGGEQFF | TGTGCCAGCAGCTTGGCCCTCCCGACAGGGGGTGGTGAGCAGTTCTTC
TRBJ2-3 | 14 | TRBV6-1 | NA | CASMVSAVTDTQYF | TGTGCCAGCATGGTTAGCGCGGTCACAGATACGCAGTATTTT
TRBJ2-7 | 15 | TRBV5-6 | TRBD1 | CASSLVGTGVYEQYF | TGTGCCAGCAGCTTGGTTGGGACAGGGGTTTACGAGCAGTACTTC
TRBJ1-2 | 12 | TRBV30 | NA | CACLRANYGYTF | TGTGCCTGCCTACGGGCTAACTATGGCTACACCTTC
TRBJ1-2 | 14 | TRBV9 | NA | CASSSGEANYGYTF | TGTGCCAGCAGCTCCGGGGAGGCTAACTATGGCTACACCTTC
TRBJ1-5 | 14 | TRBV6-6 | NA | CASSPQTSNQPQHF | TGTGCCAGCAGCCCACAGACGAGCAATCAGCCCCAGCATTTT
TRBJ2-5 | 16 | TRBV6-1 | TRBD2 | CASSEALAGGGETQYF | TGTGCCAGCAGTGAAGCGCTCGCGGGGGGGGGAGAGACCCAGTACTTC
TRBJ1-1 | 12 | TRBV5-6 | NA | CASSFSTGSAFF | TGTGCCAGCAGCTTCTCGACAGGAAGCGCTTTCTTT
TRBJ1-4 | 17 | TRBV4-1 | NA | CASSPGLTRATNEKLFF | TGCGCCAGCAGCCCCGGACTGACCCGCGCAACTAATGAAAAACTGTTTTTT
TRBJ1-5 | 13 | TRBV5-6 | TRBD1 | CASSWDRGQPQHF | TGTGCCAGCAGCTGGGACAGGGGTCAGCCCCAGCATTTT
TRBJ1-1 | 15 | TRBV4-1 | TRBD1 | CASSQGDRENTEAFF | TGCGCCAGCAGCCAAGGCGACAGGGAGAACACTGAAGCTTTCTTT
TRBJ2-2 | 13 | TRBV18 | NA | CASSPAATGELFF | TGTGCCAGCTCACCAGCGGCTACCGGGGAGCTGTTTTTT
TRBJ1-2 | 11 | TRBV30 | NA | CAWSRDSSYTF | TGTGCCTGGAGCCGAGATTCCAGCTACACCTTC
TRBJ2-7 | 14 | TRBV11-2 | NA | CASSRDFLSYEQYF | TGTGCCAGCTCCCGGGACTTTCTGTCCTACGAGCAGTACTTC
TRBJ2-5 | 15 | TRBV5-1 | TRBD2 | CASSLAGLAEETQYF | TGCGCCAGCAGCTTGGCGGGACTAGCGGAAGAGACCCAGTACTTC
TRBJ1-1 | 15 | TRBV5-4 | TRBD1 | CASSTTGRGTLEAFF | TGTGCCAGCAGTACGACAGGGCGCGGAACACTTGAAGCTTTCTTT
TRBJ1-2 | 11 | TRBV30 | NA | CAWTDGGGYTF | TGTGCCTGGACAGATGGGGGCGGCTACACCTTC
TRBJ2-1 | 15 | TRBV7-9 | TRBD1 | CASSPRQGTYNEQFF | TGTGCCAGCAGCCCCAGACAGGGAACCTACAATGAGCAGTTCTTC
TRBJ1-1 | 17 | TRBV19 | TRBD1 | CASSMWSGTGMNTEAFF | TGTGCCAGTAGTATGTGGTCCGGGACAGGCATGAACACTGAAGCTTTCTTT
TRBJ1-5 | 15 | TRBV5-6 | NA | CASSFFYRGNQPQHF | TGTGCCAGCAGCTTCTTCTATCGCGGAAATCAGCCCCAGCATTTT
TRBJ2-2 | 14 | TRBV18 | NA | CASSPTGETGELFF | TGTGCCAGCTCACCGACGGGTGAGACCGGGGAGCTGTTTTTT
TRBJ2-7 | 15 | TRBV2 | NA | CASRVDRDWTYEQYF | TGTGCCAGCAGGGTAGACCGGGACTGGACTTACGAGCAGTACTTC